Below are 21 T cell receptor beta chains sequenced from a single sample in a study of cytomegalovirus exposure and HLA in healthy donors. This PCR relied on a set of 60 Vbeta primers and 13 Jbeta primers. This table comes from immunoSEQ multiplex PCR, and its TCRdb copy is limited to in-frame clones, with some not included. There are roughly 150,000 clones in the sample; roughly 75% occur only once, and roughly 12% lies in the top ten. The material sequenced was PBMCs. All receptors come from a man aged 18 to 35 in good health and CMV-seropositive.

This sequence joins TRBV6-1 and TRBJ2-3; TRBD2 agrees at 9 bases. The CDR3 is 16 residues long. The ends lost 0 bases at V and 2 bases at J; junction bases unmatched: 3. CDR1 MNHNS and CDR2 SASEGT come from the germline V gene. The CDR3 DNA reads as TGTGCCAGCAGTGAAGCGGCGGGAGGGCCCACAGATACGCAGTATTTT. It yields the protein CASSEAAGGPTDTQYF.

This clone was seen just once. V gene TRBV18 combines with J gene TRBJ2-6, with TRBD2 as a possible D gene (5 bases). Germline V gene lookup returns CDR1 KGHSH and CDR2 LQKENI. The CDR3 is 19 residues long. V was cut by 3 bases and J by 2 bases, with 20 bases left in between. In nucleotides, the CDR3 is TGTGCCAGCTCACCGCGTCGGGAAGGTCCAAGGGCTGGGGCCAACGTCCTGACTTTC. This translates into CASSPRREGPRAGANVLTF.

This chain connects TRBV30 to TRBJ2-7; 11 bases fit TRBD2. The CDR3 runs to 14 residues. CDR1 is GTSNPN and CDR2 is SVGIG in the germline V gene (reference sequence). V shed 0 bases and J 6 bases; nucleotides not matched to a gene: 4. In nucleotides, the CDR3 is TGTGCCTGGAGTGTTACTAGCGGGAGCGTCGAGCAGTACTTC. Protein sequence: CAWSVTSGSVEQYF.

The gene calls are TRBV15 and TRBJ2-5, with D tentatively TRBD1 (7 bases). Germline CDR1 is LNHNV and CDR2 is YYDKDF (reference sequence). CDR3 size: 14 residues. The V end was cut by 1 base, the J end by 5 bases, with 11 bases between. CDR3 DNA sequence: TGTGCCACCAGCAGAGGCCAGGGGGGCGAGACCCAGTACTTC. The encoded protein is CATSRGQGGETQYF. Complete variable domain (other parts from reference TRBV15 and TRBJ2-5): DAMVIQNPRYQVTQFGKPVTLSCSQTLNHNVMYWYQQKSSQAPKLLFHYYDKDFNNEADTPDNFQSRRPNTSFCFLDIRSPGLGDTAMYLCATSRGQGGETQYFGPGTRLLVL.

V is TRBV27 and J is TRBJ1-5; D unresolved. Germline V CDR1 and CDR2: MNHEY, SMNVEV (reference sequence). The CDR3 extends over 12 amino acids. The V end lost 9 bases, the J end lost 11 bases, and 17 bases lay between the germline ends. Here the CDR3 DNA reads TGTGCCAGTGGGCTTGGTTTATTCGCCCAGCATTTT. Amino acid sequence: CASGLGLFAQHF.

The chain joins TRBV9 to TRBJ2-1; 7 bases are a match to TRBD2. This CDR3 is 14 amino acids long. J was trimmed by 6 bases and V by 0 bases; bases with no gene match: 3. CDR1 and CDR2 from the germline V gene are SGDLS and YYNGEE. CDR3 sequence: CASSVVLAGNEQFF. CDR3 coding DNA: TGTGCCAGCAGCGTAGTGTTAGCGGGCAATGAGCAGTTCTTC.

The chain recombines TRBV18 with TRBJ2-5; D possibly corresponds to TRBD2 (6 bases). V lost 3 bases to trimming and J lost 4 bases, with 15 bases between them. This CDR3 is 15 amino acids long. CDR1 and CDR2 (germline): KGHSH, LQKENI. The CDR3 reads CASSPRDWGVETQYF. As DNA, the CDR3 is TGTGCCAGCTCACCCCGGGACTGGGGTGTAGAGACCCAGTACTTC.

The chain couples TRBV30 to TRBJ1-6; D gene ambiguous. V gave up 0 bases and J gave up 6 bases, with 12 bases separating them. Germline CDR1 GTSNPN, CDR2 SVGIG (reference sequence). The CDR3 covers 15 residues. The CDR3 bases are TGTGCCTGGAGTGTAACGACGAGGAGTAATTCACCCCTCCACTTT. Protein: CAWSVTTRSNSPLHF.

The chain carries TRBV6-5 and TRBJ2-3; D is possibly TRBD1 (5 bases). V lost 0 bases and J lost 8, with 12 bases in between. CDR1 is MNHEY and CDR2 is SVGAGI in the germline V gene. This CDR3 comprises 14 residues. CDR3 in amino acids: CASSYSTETSTQYF. CDR3 DNA sequence: TGTGCCAGCAGTTACTCGACAGAAACCAGTACGCAGTATTTT.

This clone was counted between two and nine times. V gene TRBV27 combines with J gene TRBJ1-1, with 8 nucleotides matching TRBD1. Germline CDR1 is MNHEY and CDR2 is SMNVEV (reference sequence). V shed 3 bases, J shed 2 bases, and the junction held 5 bases outside the gene matches. This CDR3 has 15 amino acids. The CDR3 DNA is TGTGCCAGCAGTTTCAGAGGGACAGGCAACACTGAAGCTTTCTTT. Its protein product is CASSFRGTGNTEAFF.

This clone appeared once. This chain links TRBV2 with TRBJ2-2; TRBD1 matches at 7 bases. The CDR3 extends over 14 amino acids. Germline CDR1 is SNHLY and CDR2 is FYNNEI. Trimming removed 10 bases from V and 4 bases from J; junction bases left unmatched: 9. CDR3 region: CATEQGTSTGELFF. CDR3 DNA: TGTGCCACGGAACAGGGGACGAGCACCGGGGAGCTGTTTTTT.

The genes are TRBV10-3 and TRBJ1-1, with D possibly being TRBD1 (5 bases). V was clipped by 6 bases and J by 4 bases, with 15 bases between them. CDR1 is ENHRY and CDR2 is SYGVKD in the germline V gene. This CDR3 is 14 amino acids long. CDR3 protein: CAISLRQRGTEAFF. Here the CDR3 DNA reads TGTGCCATCAGCTTAAGACAGCGGGGCACTGAAGCTTTCTTT.

This clone was counted between two and nine times. This chain uses TRBV28 with TRBJ2-5; 7 bases match TRBD1. The J call may be incorrect, as the DNA end agrees better with TRBJ2-7. Germline lookup yields CDR1 MDHEN and CDR2 SYDVKM. The CDR3 length is 14 residues. CDR3 sequence (DNA): TGTGCCAGCAGTTTGTTAGACAGGGTGTACGAGCAGTACTTC. Translated: CASSLLDRVYEQYF.

A few counts support this clone. The V and J genes are TRBV28 and TRBJ2-5; 7 positions agree with TRBD1. Trimming cost V 4 bases and J 5 bases; bases outside gene matches: 7. CDR1 MDHEN and CDR2 SYDVKM come from the germline V gene. This CDR3 is built from 14 residues. Here the CDR3 reads CASSYGRGFETQYF. The CDR3 DNA reads as TGTGCCAGCAGTTACGGCAGGGGGTTCGAGACCCAGTACTTC.

A note on this clone: The sample has other DNA sequences that encode this CDR3 too. The chain has TRBV6-5 and TRBJ2-7; 7 nucleotides match TRBD1. V was clipped by 5 bases and J by 3 bases; unmatched bases: 4. The CDR3 extends over 13 amino acids. Looked up from germline, CDR1 is MNHEY and CDR2 is SVGAGI. For the CDR3, the DNA is TGTGCCAGCAGTCGACAGGGATTCTACGAGCAGTACTTC. Translating gives CASSRQGFYEQYF.

The rearrangement uses TRBV4-2 and TRBJ2-3; 14 nucleotides align to TRBD2. The germline V gene encodes CDR1 LGHNA and CDR2 YNFKEQ. V was clipped by 0 bases and J by 2 bases; unmatched bases: 7. The CDR3 runs 19 residues. The CDR3 loop reads CASSQDRGLAGGHTDTQYF. CDR3 DNA sequence: TGTGCCAGCAGCCAAGATAGAGGACTAGCGGGAGGCCACACAGATACGCAGTATTTT.

The chain has TRBV18 and TRBJ2-1; 8 bases are a match to TRBD2. The CDR3 is made up of 17 amino acids. V trimming: 3 bases; J trimming: 0 bases; junction bases outside the gene matches: 7. From germline, CDR1 is KGHSH and CDR2 LQKENI. CDR3 in amino acids: CASSPWTSRSSYNEQFF. Here the CDR3 DNA reads TGTGCCAGCTCACCGTGGACTAGCCGCAGCTCCTACAATGAGCAGTTCTTC.

The J gene is TRBJ2-3, the V gene TRBV7-9; 7 nucleotides match TRBD2. Losses at the gene ends were 1 base for V and 1 base for J; bases not matched to a gene: 8. The CDR3 spans 17 residues. Germline-derived CDR1 and CDR2 are SEHNR and FQNEAQ (reference sequence). The CDR3, as DNA: TGTGCCAGCAGCTTAGTGAATAGCGGGTGGGGCACAGATACGCAGTATTTT. Protein product: CASSLVNSGWGTDTQYF.

V is TRBV5-1 and J is TRBJ1-2; the D is unclear. Germline loops: CDR1 SGHRS, CDR2 YFSETQ. The CDR3 contains 15 residues. V was pared by 0 bases and J by 0 bases, with 9 bases between. The CDR3 DNA sequence: TGCGCCAGCAGCTTGGGGGCAGGTTCTAACTATGGCTACACCTTC. Its protein product is CASSLGAGSNYGYTF.

This clone was picked up a small number of times. The rearrangement joins TRBV6-5 to TRBJ1-2; weak D call: TRBD1 (5 bases). The CDR3 consists of 14 residues. Germline values: CDR1 MNHEY, CDR2 SVGAGI. V lost 3 bases and J 5 bases, leaving 13 bases between the germline ends. CDR3 region: CASSYRRDYYGYTF. CDR3 DNA sequence: TGTGCCAGCAGTTATCGGAGGGACTATTATGGCTACACCTTC.

The chain links TRBV7-2 to TRBJ2-7; 10 bases match TRBD2. Germline CDR1 is SGHTA and CDR2 is FQGNSA. The CDR3 length is 14 residues. V shed 3 bases, J shed 6 bases, and the junction held 5 bases outside the gene matches. CDR3 nucleotides: TGTGCCAGCAGCTTCCTAGCGGGAGTAGGCGAGCAGTACTTC. This sequence encodes CASSFLAGVGEQYF.